Included here is one T cell receptor (beta chain) sequence, with context. The sample comes from a study of blood T cell repertoires in COVID-19. At the level of the study: The study drew acute and convalescent COVID-19 samples from the United States, Italy and Spain. T cells, B-cell-depleted T cells, or PBMCs supplied cDNA or gDNA.

The CDR3 runs 14 residues. The V segment lost 2 bases and the J segment 2 bases; nucleotides outside the gene matches: 3. CDR1 GTSNPN and CDR2 SVGIG come from the germline V gene (reference sequence). Per the authors' pipeline: From reference gene primer amplification, estimates of nucleated cell counts were derived. The method was immunoSEQ multiplex PCR; TCRdb's version includes in-frame clones alone and lacks a portion of them. V and J calls and clone size come straight from that table; D and trimming were deduced from the DNA. The table includes approximately 230,000 clones, approximately 79% detected once.

The chain has TRBV30 and TRBJ2-1; 7 positions match TRBD1. Input material: peripheral blood. The receptor's source is a middle-aged woman with active or convalescent COVID-19. CDR3 loop: CAWSTGQTYNEQFF. The CDR3 DNA sequence: TGTGCCTGGAGTACGGGACAGACCTACAATGAGCAGTTCTTC. Complete variable domain (other parts from reference TRBV30 and TRBJ2-1): SQTIHQWPATLVQPVGSPLSLECTVEGTSNPNLYWYRQAAGRGLQLLFYSVGIGQISSEVPQNLSASRPQDRQFILSSKKLLLSDSGFYLCAWSTGQTYNEQFFGPGTRLTVL.